One sample yielded the 6 T cell receptor beta chains listed below, sequenced in a study of T cell responses to AZD1222 COVID-19 vaccine. Using immunoSEQ multiplex PCR, the repertoire was profiled, and TCRdb retains in-frame clones only, with some absent. The sample gives about 84,000 clones, 70% to 90% of which show up once; around an eighth is in the top ten. This specimen was peripheral blood, taken 28 days after the second AZD1222 dose. The receptors come from an adult who received the AZD1222 COVID-19 vaccine.

CDR3: CASSFQKTGGSGYGYTF. The DNA of the CDR3 is TGTGCCAGTAGTTTCCAAAAAACAGGGGGCTCGGGTTATGGCTACACCTTC. This chain uses TRBV19 with TRBJ1-2, with 9 bases identical to TRBD1. The CDR3 extends over 17 amino acids. From germline, CDR1 is LNHDA and CDR2 SQIVND (reference sequence). J was trimmed by 5 bases and V by 5 bases; bases with no gene match: 15.

J is TRBJ1-1 and V is TRBV5-6, with unresolved D. Germline V gives CDR1 SGHDT, CDR2 YYEEEE. The CDR3 is 16 amino acids. Deletions cut 3 bases from V and 0 bases from J, with 15 bases between. The CDR3 spells CASSYWTATMNTEAFF. Written as DNA, the CDR3 is TGTGCCAGCAGCTACTGGACGGCTACCATGAACACTGAAGCTTTCTTT.

A few counts support this clone. The genes are TRBV4-3 and TRBJ1-2; D unresolved. Trimming removed 0 bases from V and 3 bases from J, with 14 bases in between. Germline V gene data show CDR1 as LGHNA and CDR2 as YSLEER. The CDR3 length is 16 residues. The CDR3 DNA reads TGCGCCAGCAGCCAAGAGAGAGCGACCGTCCACTATGGCTACACCTTC. Translated, it gives CASSQERATVHYGYTF.

The CDR3 region has the DNA TGTGCCAGCAGCTTAAGAACCCGCTCGGTCAACTATGGCTACACCTTC. Protein product: CASSLRTRSVNYGYTF. The chain links TRBV5-4 to TRBJ1-2; D gene ambiguous. Looked up from germline, CDR1 is SGHNT and CDR2 is YYREEE (reference sequence). Trimming stripped 2 bases from V and 2 bases from J, with 16 bases between. The CDR3 totals 16 residues.

V and J are TRBV4-1 and TRBJ1-2, with D unresolved. CDR1 and CDR2 from the germline V gene are MGHRA and YSYEKL. V lost 4 bases, J lost 7 bases, and 16 bases lay in between. The CDR3 is made up of 14 amino acids. CDR3 bases: TGCGCCAGCAGCCTAGCCGGGTATTTGGGTGGCTACACCTTC. It yields the protein CASSLAGYLGGYTF.

The V and J genes are TRBV5-1 and TRBJ1-3; possible D gene TRBD1, 5 bases. The CDR3 is 16 residues long. The ends were cut back, 0 bases at V and 4 bases at J, with 14 bases in the middle. Per germline, CDR1 SGHRS and CDR2 YFSETQ. CDR3 nucleotides: TGCGCCAGCAGCTTGGGAGGAATAGGGACCGGAAACACCATATATTTT. Its translation: CASSLGGIGTGNTIYF.